These 32 T cell receptor beta chains came from one sample sequenced in a study of identifying expanded T cells in peripheral blood. Repertoires were generated with immunoSEQ multiplex PCR, while TCRdb's copy carries only in-frame clones and drops some. The sample holds more than 70,000 clones, around 87% seen once. Sequences were obtained from blood. The receptors stem from a person between 18 and 70 years old in good health.

The chain carries TRBV19 and TRBJ1-2, with D possibly being TRBD1 (5 bases). The germline V gene has CDR1 LNHDA and CDR2 SQIVND (reference sequence). Trimming took 3 bases from V and 0 from J, leaving 5 bases between them. The length of the CDR3 is 13 residues. CDR3 coding DNA: TGTGCCAGTAGTATGACAGCTAACTATGGCTACACCTTC. This sequence encodes CASSMTANYGYTF.

This clone was picked up one time. The chain links TRBV27 to TRBJ1-5; D is possibly TRBD1 (6 bases). Looked up from germline, CDR1 is MNHEY and CDR2 is SMNVEV (reference sequence). V was trimmed by 6 bases and J by 4 bases, leaving 16 bases between them. The CDR3 covers 15 residues. Written as DNA, the CDR3 is TGTGCCAGCAGCCTACAGTGGGGGCGGAATCAGCCCCAGCATTTT. Amino acid sequence: CASSLQWGRNQPQHF.

CDR3 loop: CASSQGSWGSGNTIYF. The DNA for the CDR3 is TGTGCCAGCAGCCAAGGGTCGTGGGGCTCTGGAAACACCATATATTTT. This chain links TRBV11-2 with TRBJ1-3; D gene ambiguous. The CDR3 consists of 16 residues. Germline loops: CDR1 SGHAT, CDR2 FQNNGV. Trimming cost V 5 bases and J 0 bases, with 14 bases left between them.

This chain joins TRBV7-2 and TRBJ1-2; 8 bases are a match to TRBD1. This CDR3 has 15 amino acids. Losses at the gene ends were 5 bases for V and 4 bases for J; bases not matched to a gene: 9. Germline CDR1 and CDR2: SGHTA and FQGNSA. CDR3 in DNA: TGTGCCAGCAGCCAACGACAGGGGAAGGGCTATGGCTACACCTTC. Translating gives CASSQRQGKGYGYTF.

The rearrangement uses TRBV9 and TRBJ2-7; D unclear. V dropped 3 bases and J dropped 0 bases, with 7 bases sitting between them. CDR1 is SGDLS, CDR2 YYNGEE, per germline. This CDR3 is built from 13 residues. The chain's CDR3 is CASSAPDSYEQYF. CDR3 sequence (DNA): TGTGCCAGCAGCGCCCCGGACTCCTACGAGCAGTACTTC.

The chain uses TRBV30 and TRBJ1-6; 7 bases are shared with TRBD1. This CDR3 has 14 amino acids. Germline CDR1 and CDR2: GTSNPN and SVGIG (reference sequence). DNA of the CDR3: TGTGCTTGCAAGGGGTCAGGGGGGCTTTCACCCCTCCACTTT. Protein sequence: CACKGSGGLSPLHF.

J is TRBJ1-1 and V is TRBV18; D not resolved. Between the trimmed V and J ends, which lost 2 bases and 0 bases, there was a span of 4 bases. The length of the CDR3 is 13 residues. CDR1 is KGHSH and CDR2 is LQKENI in the germline V gene. CDR3 residues: CASSPNLNTEAFF. The CDR3 DNA sequence: TGTGCCAGCTCACCAAACTTGAACACTGAAGCTTTCTTT.

V is TRBV2 and J is TRBJ2-1; 11 bases match TRBD2. Germline loops: CDR1 SNHLY, CDR2 FYNNEI. V lost 10 bases, J lost 5 bases, and 19 bases stayed unmatched. The CDR3 contains 18 residues. As DNA, the CDR3 is TGTGCCACCGCTCCGGGACTAGCGGCCCGGGAGAGGCACAATGAGCAGTTCTTC. Its translation: CATAPGLAARERHNEQFF.

V is TRBV11-3 and J is TRBJ2-1, with TRBD1 matching over 10 bases. CDR1 is SGHNT and CDR2 is YENEEA in the germline V gene. The CDR3 totals 15 residues. With V trimmed by 0 bases and J by 5 bases, 1 base remained unmatched. The CDR3 loop is CASSLDGTGDNEQFF. As DNA, the CDR3 is TGTGCCAGCAGCTTAGACGGGACAGGGGACAATGAGCAGTTCTTC. The full variable domain, with the rest looked up from reference TRBV11-3 and TRBJ2-1, is EAGVVQSPRYKIIEKKQPVAFWCNPISGHNTLYWYLQNLGQGPELLIRYENEEAVDDSQLPKDRFSAERLKGVDSTLKIQPAELGDSAVYLCASSLDGTGDNEQFFGPGTRLTVL.

This rearrangement joins TRBV4-3 to TRBJ1-4, with D perhaps TRBD1 (6 bases). The CDR3 runs 17 residues. V lost 0 bases and J lost 0, with 11 bases in between. Germline V lookup: CDR1 LGHNA, CDR2 YSLEER. DNA of the CDR3: TGCGCCAGCAGCCAAGATGAGGAGGGGGCAACTAATGAAAAACTGTTTTTT. Translated: CASSQDEEGATNEKLFF.

DNA for the CDR3: TGTGCCAGCAGTTTGAGGGGAGGCAATCAGCCCCAGCATTTT. Translating it yields CASSLRGGNQPQHF. The chain recombines TRBV27 with TRBJ1-5; tentative D call: TRBD1 (5 bases). V lost 3 bases, J lost 2 bases, and 8 bases lay in between. CDR3 length: 14 residues. Germline CDR1 MNHEY, CDR2 SMNVEV (reference sequence).

The V and J genes are TRBV11-3 and TRBJ2-3; the match to TRBD2 covers 7 bases. Unmatched junction bases numbered 2, after V lost 3 bases and J lost 2 bases. The CDR3 totals 14 residues. Looked up from germline, CDR1 is SGHNT and CDR2 is YENEEA. The DNA for the CDR3 is TGTGCCAGCAGCTTCAGCGGGGACACAGATACGCAGTATTTT. It yields the protein CASSFSGDTDTQYF.

The chain recombines TRBV7-9 with TRBJ2-3; 10 nucleotides line up with TRBD2. Germline-derived CDR1 and CDR2 are SEHNR and FQNEAQ (reference sequence). The CDR3 length is 15 residues. V dropped 6 bases and J dropped 0; count of bases not matched to a gene: 3. CDR3 bases: TGTGCCAGCAGTATACTAGCGGGGAGCACAGATACGCAGTATTTT. This gives the protein CASSILAGSTDTQYF.

The chain uses TRBV7-2 and TRBJ1-1; D remains ambiguous. Trimming pared 5 bases from V and 4 bases from J, leaving 11 bases between. CDR3 length: 13 amino acids. CDR1 SGHTA and CDR2 FQGNSA come from the germline V gene. CDR3 in amino acids: CASSQRTATEAFF. DNA for the CDR3: TGTGCCAGCAGCCAACGTACAGCCACTGAAGCTTTCTTT.

There are a few counts of this clone. As DNA, the CDR3 is TGTGCCAGCAGCCAGACCGGGACAGACGACACTGAAGCTTTCTTT. Translation: CASSQTGTDDTEAFF. The gene calls are TRBV14 and TRBJ1-1, with TRBD1 identical over 7 bases. This CDR3 has 15 residues. Germline V CDR1 and CDR2: SGHDN, FVKESK. Losses at the gene ends were 3 bases for V and 3 bases for J; bases not matched to a gene: 7.

The CDR3 region is CASSHRATYNEQFF. In nucleotides, the CDR3 is TGTGCCAGCAGCCATCGAGCCACCTACAATGAGCAGTTCTTC. The gene calls are TRBV11-2 and TRBJ2-1; the D is unclear. The CDR3 is made up of 14 amino acids. The V gene's germline CDR1 is SGHAT and CDR2 FQNNGV. V lost 5 bases, J lost 2 bases, and 10 bases lay in between.

The rearrangement joins TRBV18 to TRBJ1-1, with no clear D. Trimming pared 4 bases from V and 1 base from J, leaving 4 bases between. CDR3 size: 12 residues. The germline V gene encodes CDR1 KGHSH and CDR2 LQKENI. The CDR3 DNA sequence: TGTGCCAGCTCACAAGGGAACACTGAAGCTTTCTTT. Protein sequence: CASSQGNTEAFF.

The rearrangement links TRBV7-2 to TRBJ1-2, with D perhaps matching TRBD1 (6 bases). Germline loops: CDR1 SGHTA, CDR2 FQGNSA. The ends were cut back, 5 bases at V and 6 bases at J, with 22 bases in the middle. This CDR3 region has 16 residues. The CDR3 DNA follows: TGTGCCAGCAGCGAACAGGGAATTGTTAGTAGCCATGGCTACACCTTC. This translates into CASSEQGIVSSHGYTF.

The chain carries TRBV18 and TRBJ1-5; TRBD1 is a possible D gene (6 bases). V was clipped by 3 bases and J by 3 bases, with 9 bases between them. Germline CDR1 KGHSH, CDR2 LQKENI. This CDR3 comprises 14 residues. CDR3 protein: CASSPGHANQPQHF. The DNA of the CDR3 is TGTGCCAGCTCACCGGGACACGCCAATCAGCCCCAGCATTTT.

This clone was recorded only once. The genes are TRBV7-2 and TRBJ1-1; tentatively, D is TRBD1 (5 bases). The CDR3 runs to 14 residues. V lost 6 bases and J 1 base, leaving 12 bases between the germline ends. Germline CDR1 reads SGHTA; CDR2 reads FQGNSA. CDR3 DNA sequence: TGTGCCAGCAGTCTGGGGGATGGGAACACTGAAGCTTTCTTT. Translation gives CASSLGDGNTEAFF.

This clone was observed a single time. This rearrangement joins TRBV6-5 to TRBJ2-5, with 9 nucleotides matching TRBD1. The CDR3 has 14 residues. V gave up 4 bases and J gave up 3 bases; unmatched junction bases: 3. The V gene's germline CDR1 is MNHEY and CDR2 SVGAGI. As DNA, the CDR3 is TGTGCCAGCAGTTTGGGACAGGGTAAAGAGACCCAGTACTTC. Protein sequence: CASSLGQGKETQYF.

V is TRBV29-1 and J is TRBJ2-6; a weak D match, TRBD2 (6 bases). Looked up from germline, CDR1 is SQVTM and CDR2 is ANQGSEA. Trimming cost V 6 bases and J 2 bases, with 29 bases left between them. The CDR3 sequence is 20 residues long. The CDR3 region is CSVRTGETTPRRAGANVLTF. The CDR3 DNA reads TGCAGCGTGCGAACGGGGGAAACAACACCTAGGAGAGCTGGGGCCAACGTCCTGACTTTC.

The CDR3 DNA follows: TGTGCCAGCAGCTATACGACAGGGGGGGAGACCCAGTACTTC. Amino acid sequence: CASSYTTGGETQYF. This chain uses TRBV11-3 with TRBJ2-5; 9 bases align to TRBD1. V shed 4 bases, J shed 5 bases, and the junction held 5 bases outside the gene matches. The CDR3 covers 14 residues. Germline values: CDR1 SGHNT, CDR2 YENEEA.

As to this clone: This CDR3 is also generated by other DNA sequences in the sample. The chain joins TRBV5-4 to TRBJ1-3; the D gene is possibly TRBD1 (6 bases). Trimming cost V 2 bases and J 2 bases, with 8 bases left between them. CDR1 and CDR2 from the germline V gene are SGHNT and YYREEE (reference sequence). The CDR3 totals 14 residues. In DNA form, the CDR3 reads TGTGCCAGCAGCTTACAGGGTCCTGGAAACACCATATATTTT. This sequence encodes CASSLQGPGNTIYF.

The gene calls are TRBV14 and TRBJ1-2; the match to TRBD1 covers 7 bases. The germline CDR1 and CDR2 sequences are SGHDN and FVKESK. The trim removed 3 bases at V and 6 bases at J, leaving 4 bases unmatched. The CDR3 is 13 residues long. CDR3 in amino acids: CASSHNRGDGYTF. CDR3 sequence (DNA): TGTGCCAGCAGCCATAACAGGGGTGATGGCTACACCTTC.

This chain connects TRBV6-5 to TRBJ1-5; 9 bases line up with TRBD1. Looked up from germline, CDR1 is MNHEY and CDR2 is SVGAGI. The junction had 2 bases not matched to a gene; V was cut back by 2 bases and J by 3 bases. The length of the CDR3 is 15 residues. The CDR3 sequence is CASSYGTGNNQPQHF. CDR3 nucleotides: TGTGCCAGCAGTTACGGGACAGGGAACAATCAGCCCCAGCATTTT.

With respect to this clone: The same CDR3 is also encoded by other DNA sequences in this sample. The chain has TRBV9 and TRBJ1-1; no firm D call. CDR3 length: 13 amino acids. Germline-derived CDR1 and CDR2 are SGDLS and YYNGEE. V was clipped by 2 bases and J by 2 bases, with 7 bases between them. The CDR3 here is CASSVVSNTEAFF. CDR3 in DNA: TGTGCCAGCAGCGTGGTCAGTAACACTGAAGCTTTCTTT.

This clone was detected only a few times. The CDR3 loop reads CASSHIVEETQYF. Here the CDR3 DNA reads TGCGCCAGCAGCCATATCGTGGAAGAGACCCAGTACTTC. The chain has TRBV4-1 and TRBJ2-5; D not certain. Trimming took off 3 bases at V and 3 bases at J, with 8 bases between the two ends. Per the germline V gene, CDR1 is MGHRA and CDR2 is YSYEKL. This CDR3 spans 13 amino acids.

CDR3: CASSAATDTQYF. The CDR3 nucleotides are TGTGCCAGCAGCGCGGCTACAGATACGCAGTATTTT. V and J are TRBV9 and TRBJ2-3; no clear D. Germline-derived CDR1 and CDR2 are SGDLS and YYNGEE. The CDR3 spans 12 residues. V lost 3 bases and J lost 3, with 5 bases in between.

The gene calls are TRBV7-8 and TRBJ2-1; D unclear. V shed 1 base and J shed 10 bases, with 8 bases lying between them. The length of the CDR3 is 12 residues. Looked up from germline, CDR1 is SGHVS and CDR2 is FQNEAQ. CDR3 amino acids: CASSLGSLEQFF. The CDR3 bases are TGTGCCAGCAGCTTAGGCAGCCTCGAGCAGTTCTTC.

The rearrangement uses TRBV7-8 and TRBJ1-6; D is possibly TRBD1 (5 bases). Per germline, CDR1 SGHVS and CDR2 FQNEAQ. The V gene lost 4 bases and the J gene lost 10 bases, with 17 bases spanning the gap. There are 15 residues in the CDR3. This chain's CDR3 is CASSSGWGLGSPLHF. DNA of the CDR3: TGTGCCAGCAGCTCCGGTTGGGGCTTGGGGTCACCCCTCCACTTT.

This chain uses TRBV6-1 with TRBJ2-2; no definite D call. Trimming shortened V by 4 bases and J by 4 bases, and 13 bases separated the two germline ends. This CDR3 has 15 residues. The germline gives CDR1 MNHNS, CDR2 SASEGT. CDR3 coding DNA: TGTGCCAGCAGTGGAGAAGGCATTGGCACCGGGGAGCTGTTTTTT. Its protein is CASSGEGIGTGELFF.